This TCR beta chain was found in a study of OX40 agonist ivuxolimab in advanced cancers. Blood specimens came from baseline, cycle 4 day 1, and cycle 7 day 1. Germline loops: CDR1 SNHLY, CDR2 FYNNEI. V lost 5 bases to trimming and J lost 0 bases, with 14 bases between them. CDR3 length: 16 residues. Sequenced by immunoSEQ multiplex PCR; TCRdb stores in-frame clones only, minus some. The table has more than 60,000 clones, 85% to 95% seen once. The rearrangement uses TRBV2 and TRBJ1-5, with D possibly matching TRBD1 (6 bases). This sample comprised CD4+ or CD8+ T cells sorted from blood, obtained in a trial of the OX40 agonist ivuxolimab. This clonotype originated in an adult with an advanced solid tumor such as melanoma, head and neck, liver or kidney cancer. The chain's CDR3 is CASSSDRFYSNQPQHF. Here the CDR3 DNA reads TGTGCCAGCAGTTCCGACAGGTTCTATAGCAATCAGCCCCAGCATTTT.